This T cell receptor (beta chain) stems from a study of read filtering for tumor transcriptome and immune sequencing. Regarding the study as a whole: This fraction held mixed bone marrow immune cells after CD138-negative sorting.

Molecular barcoded adaptors covering alpha/delta and beta/gamma chains were used on 400 ng RNA. One entry per CDR3 protein results from TCRdb running MiXCR on the reads. Of around 14,000 distinct CDR3 sequences in the sample, around 21% were seen once. With respect to this clonotype: Its antigen is not identified.

Germline lookup yields CDR1 SGHRS and CDR2 YFSETQ. Between the trimmed V and J ends, which lost 2 bases and 5 bases, there was a span of 16 bases. This CDR3 comprises 15 residues. The sample consisted of a population of CD138-negative cells sorted from bone marrow. The origin of this receptor is a donor older than 35 with multiple myeloma. The chain employs TRBV5-1 and TRBJ2-5; a possible D gene is TRBD2 (6 bases). Written as DNA, the CDR3 is TGCGCCAGCAGCTTCTCGGGGCTAGCGTTGGAGACCCAGTACTTC. Its protein is CASSFSGLALETQYF. Full variable domain (remainder filled in from reference TRBV5-1 and TRBJ2-5): KAGVTQTPRYLIKTRGQQVTLSCSPISGHRSVSWYQQTPGQGLQFLFEYFSETQRNKGNFPGRFSGRQFSNSRSEMNVSTLELGDSALYLCASSFSGLALETQYFGPGTRLLVL.